This T cell receptor beta chain was sequenced during a study of beta chain features in type 1 diabetes. For the study at large: All samples combined gave about 100 million sorted cells for examination. Study findings and constraints: Patients with Type 1 diabetes showed moderately but significantly shorter TCRB CDR3s in all four CD4+ subsets. Individuals with type 1 diabetes displayed fewer insertions and more deletions at VDJ junctions.

All of the isolated RNA was reverse transcribed, so expressed TCRB transcripts were sequenced. Repertoires were generated with immunoSEQ multiplex PCR, while TCRdb's copy carries only in-frame clones and drops some. The sample lists about 260,000 clones, just over 20% seen once, with about 0.027% in the top ten. With respect to this clone: Its antigen is undetermined.

Deletions cut 5 bases from V and 5 bases from J, with 6 bases between. From germline, CDR1 is DFQATT and CDR2 SNEGSKA (reference sequence). The CDR3 length is 11 residues. Using CD45RO/CCR7/CD25/CD127/CD95/CD27, CD4+ naive, central memory, regulatory and stem cell-like memory cells were sorted. This clonotype originated in a woman between 40 and 55 years old with type 1 diabetes. Sequencing input: naive CD4+ T cells from blood. The chain employs TRBV20-1 and TRBJ2-2; D remains ambiguous. As DNA, the CDR3 is TGCAGTGCTGAGAATACCGGGGAGCTGTTTTTT. Translated, it gives CSAENTGELFF.